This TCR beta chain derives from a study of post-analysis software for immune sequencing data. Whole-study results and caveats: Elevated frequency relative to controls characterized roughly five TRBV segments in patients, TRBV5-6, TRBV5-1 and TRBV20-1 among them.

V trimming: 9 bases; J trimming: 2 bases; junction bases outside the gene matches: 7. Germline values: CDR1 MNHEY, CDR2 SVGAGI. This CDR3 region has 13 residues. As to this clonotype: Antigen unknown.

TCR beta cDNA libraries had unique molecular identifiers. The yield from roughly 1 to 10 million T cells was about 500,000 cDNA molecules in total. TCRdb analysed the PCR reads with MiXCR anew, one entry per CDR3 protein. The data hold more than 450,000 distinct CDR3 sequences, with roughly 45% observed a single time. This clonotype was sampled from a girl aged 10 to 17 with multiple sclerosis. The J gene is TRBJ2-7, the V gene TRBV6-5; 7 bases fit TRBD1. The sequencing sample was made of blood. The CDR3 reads CASSDRSAYEQYF. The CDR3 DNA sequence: TGTGCCAGTTCGGACAGGAGCGCCTACGAGCAGTACTTC.